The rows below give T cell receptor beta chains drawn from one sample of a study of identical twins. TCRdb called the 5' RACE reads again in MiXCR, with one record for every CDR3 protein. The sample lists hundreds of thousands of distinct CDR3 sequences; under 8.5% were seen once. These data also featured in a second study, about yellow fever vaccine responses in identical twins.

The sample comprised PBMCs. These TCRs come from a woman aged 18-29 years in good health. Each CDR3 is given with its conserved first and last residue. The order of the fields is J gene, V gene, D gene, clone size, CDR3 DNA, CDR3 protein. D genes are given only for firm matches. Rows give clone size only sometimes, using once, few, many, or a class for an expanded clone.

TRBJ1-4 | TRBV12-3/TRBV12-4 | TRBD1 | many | TGTGCCAGCAGTCCCGGGACAGGGGGCACTAATGAAAAACTGTTTTTT | CASSPGTGGTNEKLFF
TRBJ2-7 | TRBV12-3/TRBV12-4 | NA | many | TGTGCCAGCAGTCGGTACTACGAGCAGTACTTC | CASSRYYEQYF
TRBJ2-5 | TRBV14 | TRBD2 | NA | TGTGCCAGCAGCCAGACTAGCGGTGGGACCCAGTACTTC | CASSQTSGGTQYF
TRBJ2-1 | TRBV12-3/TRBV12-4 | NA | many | TGTGCCAGCAGGGACGGGAGTTCCTCCTACAATGAGCAGTTCTTC | CASRDGSSSYNEQFF
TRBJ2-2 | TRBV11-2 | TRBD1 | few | TGTGCCAGCAGCTTAGCCGGGACAGCCACCGGGGAGCTGTTTTTT | CASSLAGTATGELFF
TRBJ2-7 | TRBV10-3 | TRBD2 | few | TGTGCCATCAGTGAAAGGCTAGCGGGAGTCTACGAGCAGTACTTC | CAISERLAGVYEQYF
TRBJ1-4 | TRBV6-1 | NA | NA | TGTGCCAGCAGTCCTTCCGGACGGTCAGGACTGTTTTTT | CASSPSGRSGLFF
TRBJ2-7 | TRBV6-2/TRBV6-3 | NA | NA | TGTGCCAGCAGTTACTTCGGACCAAACGGCGAGCAGTACTTC | CASSYFGPNGEQYF
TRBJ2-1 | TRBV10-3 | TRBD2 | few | TGTGCCATCGGGACTAGCGACTACAATGAGCAGTTCTTC | CAIGTSDYNEQFF
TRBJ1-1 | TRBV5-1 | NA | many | TGCGCCAGCAGCTTGAAGGTGGGCATGAACACTGAAGCTTTCTTT | CASSLKVGMNTEAFF
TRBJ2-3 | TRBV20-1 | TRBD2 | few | TGCAGTGCTAGAGTCGTGAGCGGGGGGGCTAGCACAGATACGCAGTATTTT | CSARVVSGGASTDTQYF
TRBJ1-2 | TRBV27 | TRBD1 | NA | TGTGCCAGCAGTGGGGGACAGACTACCTATGGCTACACCTTC | CASSGGQTTYGYTF
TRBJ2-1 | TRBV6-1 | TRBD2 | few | TGTGCCACAGTAGGGGCGGGAGTTGGTAATGAGCAGTTCTTC | CATVGAGVGNEQFF
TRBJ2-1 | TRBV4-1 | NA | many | TGCGCCAGCAGCCAACCGGCGGCCAGCAAATTCAATGAGCAGTTCTTC | CASSQPAASKFNEQFF
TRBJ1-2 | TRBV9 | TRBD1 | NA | TGTGCCAGCAGCGTGGGACAGGGCCGCTATGGCTACACCTTC | CASSVGQGRYGYTF
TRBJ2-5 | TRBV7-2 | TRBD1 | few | TGTGCCAGCAGCTACTTCCGGACAGGGGGCCAAGAGACCCAGTACTTC | CASSYFRTGGQETQYF
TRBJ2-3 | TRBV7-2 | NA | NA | TGTGCCAGCACTTTTGGAGGGCGGGGTTTGCAGTATTTT | CASTFGGRGLQYF
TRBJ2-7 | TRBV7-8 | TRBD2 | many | TGTGCCAGCAGCTTAATGCTAGCGGGGGCCTACGAGCAGTACTTC | CASSLMLAGAYEQYF
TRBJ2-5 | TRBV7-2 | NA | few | TGTGCCAGCATCCCCCAAGCGAGCGGACAAGAGACCCAGTACTTC | CASIPQASGQETQYF
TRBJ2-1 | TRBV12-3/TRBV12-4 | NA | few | TGTGCCAGCAGCGGCGAGCGGGTCTCCTACAATGAGCAGTTCTTC | CASSGERVSYNEQFF
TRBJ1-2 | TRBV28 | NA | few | TGTGCCAGCAGTTTAGGTTTTTATGGCTACACCTTC | CASSLGFYGYTF
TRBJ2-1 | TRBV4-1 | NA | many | TGCGCCAGCAGCCACCCCACTTTGCGGGAAGATTTGTACAATGAGCAGTTCTTC | CASSHPTLREDLYNEQFF
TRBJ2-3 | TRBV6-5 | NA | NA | TGTGCCAGCAGTTGGATCGGGGATAACGCAGATACGCAGTATTTT | CASSWIGDNADTQYF
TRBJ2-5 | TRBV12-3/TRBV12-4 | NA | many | TGTGCCAGCAGTTTAAAGGTGATTGAGACCCAGTACTTC | CASSLKVIETQYF
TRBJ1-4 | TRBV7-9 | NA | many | TGTGCCAGCAGCCCATCTTCAGGTACTAATGAAAAACTGTTTTTT | CASSPSSGTNEKLFF
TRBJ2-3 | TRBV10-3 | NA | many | TGTGCCATCAGTGAGAGGTTAGGGCGGATAGATACGCAGTATTTT | CAISERLGRIDTQYF
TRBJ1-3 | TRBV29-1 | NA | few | TGCAGCGCCGGCATGGACAGAACTTCTGGAAACACCATATATTTT | CSAGMDRTSGNTIYF
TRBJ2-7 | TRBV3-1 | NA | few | TGTGCCAGCAGCCATGGAGCGGGCCCCTCCTACGAGCAGTACTTC | CASSHGAGPSYEQYF
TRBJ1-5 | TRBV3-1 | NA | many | TGTGCCAGCAGCCAAGTGTTAGGGGATCAGCCCCAGCATTTT | CASSQVLGDQPQHF
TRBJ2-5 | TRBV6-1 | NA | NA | TGTGCCAGCAGCGAACCAGGGTTCCAAGAGACCCAGTACTTC | CASSEPGFQETQYF
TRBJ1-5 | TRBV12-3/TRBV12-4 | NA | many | TGTGCCAGCACCACCTCCGGGACGATCAATCAGCCCCAGCATTTT | CASTTSGTINQPQHF
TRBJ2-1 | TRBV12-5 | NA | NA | TGTGCTAGTGGTTTGGTACTCCTCAATGAGCAGTTCTTC | CASGLVLLNEQFF
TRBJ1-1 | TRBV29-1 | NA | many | TGCAGCGTCGAACGACAGGAAAGCACTGAAGCTTTCTTT | CSVERQESTEAFF
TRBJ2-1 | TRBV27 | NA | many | TGTGCCAGCAGAAGACTCATGAATAACAATGAGCAGTTCTTC | CASRRLMNNNEQFF
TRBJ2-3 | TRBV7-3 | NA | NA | TGTGCCAGCAGCTTAACTTTAGGAGGGGGGCTGGATACGCAGTATTTT | CASSLTLGGGLDTQYF
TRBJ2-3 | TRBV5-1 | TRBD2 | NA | TGCGCCAGCAGCTCCATTGGGGGGGGACTAGCGGGAAGCACAGATACGCAGTATTTT | CASSSIGGGLAGSTDTQYF
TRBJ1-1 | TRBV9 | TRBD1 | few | TGTGCCAGCAGCGTAGAAGGGGGCATGAACACTGAAGCTTTCTTT | CASSVEGGMNTEAFF
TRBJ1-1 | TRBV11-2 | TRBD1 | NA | TGTGCCAGCAGCTTAGGGACAGGGCCAGCTTTCTTT | CASSLGTGPAFF
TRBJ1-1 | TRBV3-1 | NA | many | TGTGCCAGCAGCCAACGGCAGAGGAACACTGAAGCTTTCTTT | CASSQRQRNTEAFF
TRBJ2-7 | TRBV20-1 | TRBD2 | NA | TGCAGTGCTCGACCGGGACTAGCGGTGGAGCAGTACTTC | CSARPGLAVEQYF
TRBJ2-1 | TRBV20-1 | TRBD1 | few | TGCAGTGCTTCGGGACAGGGGACCCCCTACAATGAGCAGTTCTTC | CSASGQGTPYNEQFF
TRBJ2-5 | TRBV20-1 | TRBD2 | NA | TGCAGTGCTAGAGATAGCACTTCTAGCGGGGCGTGGCAAGAGACCCAGTACTTC | CSARDSTSSGAWQETQYF
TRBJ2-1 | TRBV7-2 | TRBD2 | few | TGTGCCAGCAGCTTAAGTAGCGGGAGAATGGCCTACAATGAGCAGTTCTTC | CASSLSSGRMAYNEQFF
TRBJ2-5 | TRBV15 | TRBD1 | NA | TGTGCCACCAGCAGAGGTGGGACAGGGATGGAGACCCAGTACTTC | CATSRGGTGMETQYF
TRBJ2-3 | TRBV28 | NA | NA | TGTGCCAGCACCCCTGGTCAGGCTCGTACAGATACGCAGTATTTT | CASTPGQARTDTQYF
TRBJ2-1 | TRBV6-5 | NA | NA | TGTGCCAGCAGTTACTCGACCCAGAACAATGAGCAGTTCTTC | CASSYSTQNNEQFF
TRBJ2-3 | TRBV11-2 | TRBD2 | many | TGTGCCAGCAGCTTCGGGACTAGCGGGAGGGATACGCAGTATTTT | CASSFGTSGRDTQYF
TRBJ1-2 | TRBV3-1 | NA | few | TGTGCCAGCAGCCAAGTTCGGACCACCGCTTATGGCTACACCTTC | CASSQVRTTAYGYTF
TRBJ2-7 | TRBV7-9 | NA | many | TGTGCCAGCGCGGGGACAGCAGACGAGCAGTACTTC | CASAGTADEQYF
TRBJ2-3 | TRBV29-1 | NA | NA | TGCAGCACCTCGGGAGACACAGATACGCAGTATTTT | CSTSGDTDTQYF
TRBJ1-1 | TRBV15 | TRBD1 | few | TGTGCCACCAGCAGAGACGAGGACAGGGCGGCTTTCTTT | CATSRDEDRAAFF
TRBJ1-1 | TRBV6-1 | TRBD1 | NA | TGTGCCAGCAGTGAACGGGGGGACAGATGGAACACTGAAGCTTTCTTT | CASSERGDRWNTEAFF
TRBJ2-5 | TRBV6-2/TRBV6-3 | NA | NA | TGTGCCAGCAGTTACTCGGGACCTGGTAGAGGGACCCAGTACTTC | CASSYSGPGRGTQYF
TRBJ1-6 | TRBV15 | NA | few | TGTGCCACCCGGGAGATGATAAATTCACCCCTCCACTTT | CATREMINSPLHF
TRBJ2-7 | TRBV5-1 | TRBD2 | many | TGCGCCAGCAGCTTGGGGCTAGCGGGAGCCGGGGGTAACTACGAGCAGTACTTC | CASSLGLAGAGGNYEQYF